What follows is one TCR beta chain and its context. The missing CDR3 end, 3 residues past where the read stops, is filled in from the germline J gene. The CDR3 consists of 12 residues. Trimming left V 2 bases short and J 5 bases short, with 6 bases between. The germline CDR1 and CDR2 sequences are DFQATT and SNEGSKA (reference sequence). HPV was found by MY09/MY11 PCR and dot-blot genotyping. The source of the sample is a study of T cells in women clearing cervical HPV infection. Data came from immunoSEQ multiplex PCR; TCRdb stores just in-frame clones and leaves some out. This listing includes about 36,000 clones.

The chain joins TRBV20-1 to TRBJ1-4, with D unresolved. Source material: blood buffy coat. The origin of this receptor is a woman between 18 and 70 years old with a cervical HPV16 infection that either progressed to CIN3+ or cleared (not recorded which). The CDR3 DNA, read in part, is TGCAGTGCTAGAAGCGGGAATGAAAAA. It specifies CSARSGNEK. From start to end, the CDR3 is CSARSGNEKLFF.